Shown below are 14 T cell receptor beta chains from a single sample sequenced in a study of CD4 T cells in relation to SARS-CoV-2 and coronaviruses. Method: immunoSEQ multiplex PCR; TCRdb's copy keeps in-frame clones and lacks some. The sample consists of 60,000 or so clones, approximately 94% of them appearing once. Unexposed donor CD4+ T cells date from about 2011-2018, before the COVID-19 pandemic. The sequencing input was naive CD4+ T cells from PBMCs. Subset indicated: naive CD4+ T cells isolated by negative enrichment. These receptors were taken from a human donor in good health.

The V gene is TRBV5-1, the J gene TRBJ2-5, with 10 bases identical to TRBD1. V trimming: 6 bases; J trimming: 3 bases; junction bases outside the gene matches: 2. The CDR3 sequence is 13 residues long. Germline CDR1 and CDR2: SGHRS and YFSETQ. CDR3 residues: CASKGTGEETQYF. CDR3 nucleotide sequence: TGCGCCAGCAAAGGGACAGGGGAAGAGACCCAGTACTTC.

The chain has TRBV3-1 (or the pseudogene TRBV3-2) and TRBJ2-4; D assignment may be TRBD1 or TRBD2 (5 bases each). The V end was cut by 0 bases, the J end by 2 bases, with 14 bases between. Germline V gene data show CDR1 as LGHDT and CDR2 as YNNKEL (reference sequence). The CDR3 consists of 17 residues. This chain's CDR3 is CASSQEGVGFSKNIQYF. For the CDR3, the DNA is TGTGCCAGCAGCCAAGAGGGGGTGGGTTTTTCCAAAAACATTCAGTACTTC.

V gene TRBV27 combines with J gene TRBJ2-7; 10 bases align to TRBD2. Trimming cost V 10 bases and J 0 bases; bases outside gene matches: 12. The CDR3 extends over 16 amino acids. In germline, CDR1 is MNHEY, CDR2 SMNVEV (reference sequence). The CDR3 nucleotides are TGTGCCACTTCACTAGCGGGAAGTTCGCTCTCCTACGAGCAGTACTTC. It is translated as CATSLAGSSLSYEQYF.

This clone was recorded once. This chain connects TRBV7-9 to TRBJ2-5; D is possibly TRBD2 (6 bases). This CDR3 has 13 residues. The germline V gene encodes CDR1 SEHNR and CDR2 FQNEAQ (reference sequence). V gave up 3 bases and J gave up 1 base, with 6 bases separating them. The CDR3 sequence: CASSFGSQETQYF. CDR3 nucleotides: TGTGCCAGCAGCTTCGGGAGCCAAGAGACCCAGTACTTC. The whole variable domain, remainder taken from reference TRBV7-9 and TRBJ2-5, is DTGVSQNPRHKITKRGQNVTFRCDPISEHNRLYWYRQTLGQGPEFLTYFQNEAQLEKSRLLSDRFSAERPKGSFSTLEIQRTEQGDSAMYLCASSFGSQETQYFGPGTRLLVL.

The chain has TRBV28 and TRBJ2-7; D uncertain. The germline V gene encodes CDR1 MDHEN and CDR2 SYDVKM. The CDR3 is 12 amino acids. Deletions cut 3 bases from V and 6 bases from J, with 9 bases between. CDR3: CASSFASSEQYF. CDR3 coding DNA: TGTGCCAGCAGTTTTGCTTCGTCCGAGCAGTACTTC.

The gene calls are TRBV6-5 and TRBJ2-5, with 9 nucleotides matching TRBD1. The CDR3 length is 13 residues. In germline, CDR1 is MNHEY, CDR2 SVGAGI. Unmatched junction bases numbered 4, after V lost 2 bases and J lost 9 bases. In DNA, the CDR3 is TGTGCCAGCAGTTACACCCGGACAGGGGCCCAGTACTTC. This sequence encodes CASSYTRTGAQYF.

The chain is built from TRBV7-2 and TRBJ1-5; D perhaps matches TRBD1 (5 bases). V gave up 1 base and J gave up 4 bases, with 11 bases separating them. Germline loops: CDR1 SGHTA, CDR2 FQGNSA. The CDR3 consists of 15 residues. The CDR3 is CASSLEVWGNQPQHF. CDR3 in DNA: TGTGCCAGCAGCTTAGAGGTTTGGGGGAATCAGCCCCAGCATTTT.

V is TRBV4-2 and J is TRBJ1-1; D remains unclear. The CDR3 contains 17 residues. Germline CDR1 LGHNA, CDR2 YNFKEQ. V lost 0 bases, J lost 1 base, and 15 bases lay in between. CDR3 bases: TGTGCCAGCAGCCAAGAGCGGGCCAGGACCACGAACACTGAAGCTTTCTTT. It specifies CASSQERARTTNTEAFF.

The chain joins TRBV24-1 to TRBJ2-1; TRBD1 agrees at 10 bases. The CDR3 covers 14 residues. Germline V gene data show CDR1 as KGHDR and CDR2 as SFDVKD. V was clipped by 4 bases and J by 7 bases; unmatched bases: 3. CDR3 sequence reads: CATSETGGRNEQFF. The CDR3 DNA is TGTGCCACCAGTGAGACAGGGGGCAGGAATGAGCAGTTCTTC.

The V call is TRBV11-3, the J call TRBJ2-7, with 8 nucleotides matching TRBD2. The CDR3 consists of 15 residues. The germline CDR1 and CDR2 sequences are SGHNT and YENEEA. Germline trimming cut 3 bases from V and 3 bases from J; bases unmatched to any gene: 7. CDR3 bases: TGTGCCAGCAGCTTCTATCGGGAGGGCCTCTACGAGCAGTACTTC. This gives the protein CASSFYREGLYEQYF. Looking up the rest from reference TRBV11-3 and TRBJ2-7 gives the full variable domain: EAGVVQSPRYKIIEKKQPVAFWCNPISGHNTLYWYLQNLGQGPELLIRYENEEAVDDSQLPKDRFSAERLKGVDSTLKIQPAELGDSAVYLCASSFYREGLYEQYFGPGTRLTVT.

The J gene is TRBJ2-5, the V gene TRBV4-2, with 10 nucleotides matching TRBD2. The CDR3 is made up of 16 amino acids. Per germline, CDR1 LGHNA and CDR2 YNFKEQ. V gave up 0 bases and J gave up 0 bases; unmatched junction bases: 1. The CDR3 DNA reads as TGTGCCAGCAGCCAAGAACTAGCGGGAAACCAAGAGACCCAGTACTTC. Its protein product is CASSQELAGNQETQYF.

The V gene is TRBV28, the J gene TRBJ2-7; D perhaps matches TRBD1 (6 bases). The germline V gene has CDR1 MDHEN and CDR2 SYDVKM. The length of the CDR3 is 12 residues. The V gene lost 5 bases and the J gene lost 6 bases, with 11 bases spanning the gap. The CDR3 here is CASSINRAEQYF. CDR3 coding DNA: TGTGCCAGCAGTATAAACAGGGCCGAGCAGTACTTC.

V usage is TRBV6-5 and J usage is TRBJ2-3, with TRBD2 identical over 11 bases. The germline CDR1 and CDR2 sequences are MNHEY and SVGAGI. There are 15 residues in the CDR3. V shed 7 bases and J 4 bases; nucleotides not matched to a gene: 7. CDR3: CASTVSGRAADTQYF. The CDR3 coding sequence is TGTGCCAGCACTGTTAGCGGGAGGGCCGCAGATACGCAGTATTTT.

The DNA for the CDR3 is TGTGCCAGCTCCCCAAGACAGGCGAACACTGAAGCTTTCTTT. This encodes CASSPRQANTEAFF. V is TRBV18 and J is TRBJ1-1, with a weak D call TRBD1 (6 bases). The CDR3 covers 14 residues. V was shortened by 6 bases and J by 1 base, with 12 bases between the two germline ends. The germline CDR1 and CDR2 sequences are KGHSH and LQKENI.